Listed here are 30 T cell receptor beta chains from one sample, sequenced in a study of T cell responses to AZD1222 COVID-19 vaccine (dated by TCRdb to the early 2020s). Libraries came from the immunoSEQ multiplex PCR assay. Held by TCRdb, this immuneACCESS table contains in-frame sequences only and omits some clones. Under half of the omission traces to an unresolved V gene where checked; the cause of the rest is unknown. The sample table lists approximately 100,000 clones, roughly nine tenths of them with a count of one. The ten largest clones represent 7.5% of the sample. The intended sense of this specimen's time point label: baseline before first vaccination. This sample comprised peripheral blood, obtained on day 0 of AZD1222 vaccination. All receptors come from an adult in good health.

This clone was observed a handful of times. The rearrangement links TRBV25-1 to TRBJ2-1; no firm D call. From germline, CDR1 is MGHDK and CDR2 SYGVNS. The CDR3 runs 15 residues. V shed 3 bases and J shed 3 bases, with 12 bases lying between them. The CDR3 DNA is TGTGCCAGCAGTGAGATAGCAGCGATCTACAATGAGCAGTTCTTC. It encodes CASSEIAAIYNEQFF.

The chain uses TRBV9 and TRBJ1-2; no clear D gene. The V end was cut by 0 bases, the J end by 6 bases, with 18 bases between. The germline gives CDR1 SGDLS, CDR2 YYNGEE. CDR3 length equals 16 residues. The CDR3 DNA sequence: TGTGCCAGCAGCGTAGAGGCAGGCCAACTCCTCCATGGCTACACCTTC. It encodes CASSVEAGQLLHGYTF.

The CDR3, as DNA: TGTGCCAGCAGTGAAGCTAGCGGGGGCCCAGATACGCAGTATTTT. As protein: CASSEASGGPDTQYF. The gene calls are TRBV6-1 and TRBJ2-3; 9 bases are a match to TRBD2. The CDR3 is 15 residues long. The V gene end was trimmed by 0 bases and the J gene end by 4 bases; junction bases not matched to a gene: 2. Germline V CDR1 and CDR2: MNHNS, SASEGT.

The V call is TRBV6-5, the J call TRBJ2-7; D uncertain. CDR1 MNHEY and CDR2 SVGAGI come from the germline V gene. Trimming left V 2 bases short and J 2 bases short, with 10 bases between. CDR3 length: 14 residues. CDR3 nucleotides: TGTGCCAGCAGTTACGAGGTGGGGACCTACGAGCAGTACTTC. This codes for CASSYEVGTYEQYF.

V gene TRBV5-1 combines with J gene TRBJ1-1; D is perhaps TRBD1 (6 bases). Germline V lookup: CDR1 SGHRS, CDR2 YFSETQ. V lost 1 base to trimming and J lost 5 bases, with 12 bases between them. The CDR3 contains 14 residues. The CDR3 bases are TGCGCCAGCAGCTTGAGAGGGGGGAGGACTGAAGCTTTCTTT. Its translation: CASSLRGGRTEAFF.

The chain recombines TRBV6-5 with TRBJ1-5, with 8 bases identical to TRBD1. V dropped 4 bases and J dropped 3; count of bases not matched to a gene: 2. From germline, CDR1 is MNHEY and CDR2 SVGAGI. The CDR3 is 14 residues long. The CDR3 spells CASSWGQANQPQHF. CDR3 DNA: TGTGCCAGCAGTTGGGGACAGGCCAATCAGCCCCAGCATTTT.

Here the CDR3 DNA reads TGTGCCACCAGCACATACCGGGACACATACACTGAAGCTTTCTTT. Translated, it gives CATSTYRDTYTEAFF. The V gene is TRBV15, the J gene TRBJ1-1; the D gene is possibly TRBD1 (6 bases). Germline CDR1 is LNHNV and CDR2 is YYDKDF (reference sequence). The ends were cut back, 4 bases at V and 3 bases at J, with 15 bases in the middle. This CDR3 has 15 amino acids.

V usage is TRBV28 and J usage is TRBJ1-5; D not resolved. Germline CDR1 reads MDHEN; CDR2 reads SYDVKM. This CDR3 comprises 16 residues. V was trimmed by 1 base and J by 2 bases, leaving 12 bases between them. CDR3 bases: TGTGCCAGCAGTTTATATCAGTCTAGCGGCAATCAGCCCCAGCATTTT. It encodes CASSLYQSSGNQPQHF.

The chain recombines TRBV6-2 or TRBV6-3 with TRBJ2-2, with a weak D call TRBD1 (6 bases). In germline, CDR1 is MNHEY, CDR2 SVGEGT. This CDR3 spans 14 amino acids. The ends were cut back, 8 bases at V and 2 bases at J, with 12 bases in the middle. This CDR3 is CASRWGQNTGELFF. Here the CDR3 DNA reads TGTGCCAGCCGTTGGGGACAAAACACCGGGGAGCTGTTTTTT.

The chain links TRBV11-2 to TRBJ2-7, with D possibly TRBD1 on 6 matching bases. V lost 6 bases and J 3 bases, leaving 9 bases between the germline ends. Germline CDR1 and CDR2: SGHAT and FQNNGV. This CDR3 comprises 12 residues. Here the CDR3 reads CASSSQGYEQYF. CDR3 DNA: TGTGCCAGCAGTTCACAGGGCTACGAGCAGTACTTC. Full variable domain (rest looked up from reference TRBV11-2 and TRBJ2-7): EAGVAQSPRYKIIEKRQSVAFWCNPISGHATLYWYQQILGQGPKLLIQFQNNGVVDDSQLPKDRFSAERLKGVDSTLKIQPAKLEDSAVYLCASSSQGYEQYFGPGTRLTVT.

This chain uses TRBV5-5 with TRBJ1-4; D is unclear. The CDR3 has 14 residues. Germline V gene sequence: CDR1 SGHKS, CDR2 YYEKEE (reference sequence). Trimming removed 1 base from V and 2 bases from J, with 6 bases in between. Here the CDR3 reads CASSLSLTNEKLFF. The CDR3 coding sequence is TGTGCCAGCAGCTTGTCATTGACTAATGAAAAACTGTTTTTT.

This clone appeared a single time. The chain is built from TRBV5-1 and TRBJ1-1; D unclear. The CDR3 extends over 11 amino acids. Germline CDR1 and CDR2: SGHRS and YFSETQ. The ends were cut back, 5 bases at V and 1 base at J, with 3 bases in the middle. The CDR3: CASRENTEAFF. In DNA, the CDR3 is TGCGCCAGCAGGGAGAACACTGAAGCTTTCTTT.

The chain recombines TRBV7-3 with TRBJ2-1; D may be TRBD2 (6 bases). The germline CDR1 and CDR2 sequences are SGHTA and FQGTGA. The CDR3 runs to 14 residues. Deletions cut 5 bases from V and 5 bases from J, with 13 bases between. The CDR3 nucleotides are TGTGCCAGCAGCACGGGCCGGGGGAACAATGAGCAGTTCTTC. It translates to CASSTGRGNNEQFF.

CDR3 in DNA: TGTGCCAGCAGCCCAGGGACTAGCGGACACTACGAGCAGTACTTC. It codes for CASSPGTSGHYEQYF. The chain combines TRBV5-4 with TRBJ2-7, with 11 bases that match TRBD2. Per germline, CDR1 SGHNT and CDR2 YYREEE (reference sequence). This CDR3 contains 15 residues. V lost 4 bases and J lost 3; bases outside the gene matches: 6.

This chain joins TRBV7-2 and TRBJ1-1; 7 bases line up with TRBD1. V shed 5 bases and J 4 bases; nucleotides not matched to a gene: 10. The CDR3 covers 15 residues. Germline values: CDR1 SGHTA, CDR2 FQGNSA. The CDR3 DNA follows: TGTGCCAGCAGCCTTCGTGGGACAGTCGTCACTGAAGCTTTCTTT. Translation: CASSLRGTVVTEAFF.

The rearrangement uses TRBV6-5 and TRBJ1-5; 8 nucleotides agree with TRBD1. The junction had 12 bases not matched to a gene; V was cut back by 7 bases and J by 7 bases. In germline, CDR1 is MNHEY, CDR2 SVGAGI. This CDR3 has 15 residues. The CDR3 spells CASKLTGGARQPQHF. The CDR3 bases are TGTGCCAGCAAACTCACAGGGGGTGCCAGGCAGCCCCAGCATTTT.

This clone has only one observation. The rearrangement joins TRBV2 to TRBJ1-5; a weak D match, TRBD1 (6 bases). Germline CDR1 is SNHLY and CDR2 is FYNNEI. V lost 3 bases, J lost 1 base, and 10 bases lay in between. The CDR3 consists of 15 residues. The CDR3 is CASSDPRGSNQPQHF. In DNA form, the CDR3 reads TGTGCCAGCAGTGACCCGAGGGGGAGCAATCAGCCCCAGCATTTT.

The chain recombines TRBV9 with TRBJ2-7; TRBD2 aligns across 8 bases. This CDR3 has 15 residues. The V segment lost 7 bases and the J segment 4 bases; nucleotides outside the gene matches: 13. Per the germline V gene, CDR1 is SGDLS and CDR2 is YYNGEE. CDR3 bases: TGTGCCAGCGCCGAAGGGAGCGGGAGCATATACGAGCAGTACTTC. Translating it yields CASAEGSGSIYEQYF.

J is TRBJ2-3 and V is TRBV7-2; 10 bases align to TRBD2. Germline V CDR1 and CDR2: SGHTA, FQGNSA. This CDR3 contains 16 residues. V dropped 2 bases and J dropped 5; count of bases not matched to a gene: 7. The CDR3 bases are TGTGCCAGCAGCTTACGCCTAGCGGGAGTGTTAGATACGCAGTATTTT. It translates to CASSLRLAGVLDTQYF.

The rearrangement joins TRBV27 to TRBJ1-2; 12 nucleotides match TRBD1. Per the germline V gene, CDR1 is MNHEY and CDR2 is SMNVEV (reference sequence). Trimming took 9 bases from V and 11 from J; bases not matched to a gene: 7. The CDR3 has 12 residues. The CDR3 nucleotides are TGTGCCAGTACCGGGACAGGGGGCGGTTACACCTTC. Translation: CASTGTGGGYTF.

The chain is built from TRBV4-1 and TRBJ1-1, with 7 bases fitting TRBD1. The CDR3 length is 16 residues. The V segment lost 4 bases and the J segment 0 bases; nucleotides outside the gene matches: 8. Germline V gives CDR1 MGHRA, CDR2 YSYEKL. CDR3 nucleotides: TGCGCCAGCAGCCCCGACAGGGCCTTCATGAACACTGAAGCTTTCTTT. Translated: CASSPDRAFMNTEAFF.

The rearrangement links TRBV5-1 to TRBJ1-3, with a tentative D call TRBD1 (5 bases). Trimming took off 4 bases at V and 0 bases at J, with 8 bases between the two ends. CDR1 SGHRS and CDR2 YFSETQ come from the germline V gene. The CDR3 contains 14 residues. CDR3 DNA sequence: TGCGCCAGCAGCGGGGCCCTCTCTGGAAACACCATATATTTT. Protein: CASSGALSGNTIYF.

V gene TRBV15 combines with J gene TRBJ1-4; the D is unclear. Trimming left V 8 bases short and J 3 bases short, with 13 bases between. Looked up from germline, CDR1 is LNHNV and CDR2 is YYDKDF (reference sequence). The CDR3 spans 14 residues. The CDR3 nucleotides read TGTGCCACCCGGAAAGGGAACCCTAATGAAAAACTGTTTTTT. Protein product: CATRKGNPNEKLFF.

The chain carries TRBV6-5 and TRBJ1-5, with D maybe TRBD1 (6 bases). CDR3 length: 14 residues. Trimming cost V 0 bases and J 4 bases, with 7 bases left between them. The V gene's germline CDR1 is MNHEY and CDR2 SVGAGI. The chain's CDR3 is CASSYSTGNQPQHF. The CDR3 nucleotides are TGTGCCAGCAGTTACTCAACAGGGAATCAGCCCCAGCATTTT.

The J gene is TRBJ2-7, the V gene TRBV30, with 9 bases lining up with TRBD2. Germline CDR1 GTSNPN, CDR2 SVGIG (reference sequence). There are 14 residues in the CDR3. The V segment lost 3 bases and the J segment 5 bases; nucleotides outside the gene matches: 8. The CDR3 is CAWRGTGTSHEQYF. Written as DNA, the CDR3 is TGTGCCTGGAGGGGTACCGGGACTAGCCACGAGCAGTACTTC.

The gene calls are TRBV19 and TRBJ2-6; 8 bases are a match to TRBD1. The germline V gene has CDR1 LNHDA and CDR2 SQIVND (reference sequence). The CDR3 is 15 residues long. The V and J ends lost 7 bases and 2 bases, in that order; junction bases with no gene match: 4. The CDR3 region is CASTPDRAGANVLTF. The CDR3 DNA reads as TGTGCCAGTACCCCGGACAGGGCTGGGGCCAACGTCCTGACTTTC. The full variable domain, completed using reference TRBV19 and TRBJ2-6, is DGGITQSPKYLFRKEGQNVTLSCEQNLNHDAMYWYRQDPGQGLRLIYYSQIVNDFQKGDIAEGYSVSREKKESFPLTVTSAQKNPTAFYLCASTPDRAGANVLTFGAGSRLTVL.

Written as DNA, the CDR3 is TGTGCTAGTGGTTTGGGGGACAGGAATCAGCCCCAGCATTTT. Its protein product is CASGLGDRNQPQHF. The chain has TRBV12-5 and TRBJ1-5; 8 bases match TRBD1. The CDR3 has 14 amino acids. V shed 1 base and J 4 bases; nucleotides not matched to a gene: 0. Germline assignment: CDR1 LGHNT and CDR2 FRNRAP.

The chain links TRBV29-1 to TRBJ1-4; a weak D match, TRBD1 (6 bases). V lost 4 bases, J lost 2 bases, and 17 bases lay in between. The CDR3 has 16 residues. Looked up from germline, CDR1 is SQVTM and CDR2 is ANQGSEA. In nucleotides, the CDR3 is TGCAGCGTTGGTGGAAAAAGGGGGAGTACTAATGAAAAACTGTTTTTT. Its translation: CSVGGKRGSTNEKLFF.

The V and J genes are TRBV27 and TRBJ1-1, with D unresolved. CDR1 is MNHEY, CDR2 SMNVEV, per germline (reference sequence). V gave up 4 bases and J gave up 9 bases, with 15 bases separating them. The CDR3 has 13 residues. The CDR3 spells CASSSLEGGKAFF. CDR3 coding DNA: TGTGCCAGCAGTTCCCTCGAAGGAGGGAAAGCTTTCTTT.

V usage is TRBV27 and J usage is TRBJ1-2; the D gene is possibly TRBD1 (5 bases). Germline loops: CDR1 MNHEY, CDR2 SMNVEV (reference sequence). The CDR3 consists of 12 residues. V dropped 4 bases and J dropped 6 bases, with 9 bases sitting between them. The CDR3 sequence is CASSWRGDGYTF. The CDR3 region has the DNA TGTGCCAGCAGTTGGCGGGGCGATGGCTACACCTTC.